The present T cell receptor (beta chain) was sequenced within a study of OX40 agonist ivuxolimab in advanced cancers. Whole-study results and caveats: Relative to CD4+ cells, CD8+ T cells on average had more expanded clones. Clonal expansion from baseline to week 6 occurred in both CD4+ and CD8+ T cells.

This clone has just a few counts. Antigen unknown. Assay used: immunoSEQ multiplex PCR; TCRdb lists only in-frame clones, some missing. The sample consists of 55,000 to 65,000 clones, 91% of them appearing once. CDR1 is SGHVS, CDR2 FQNEAQ, per germline. This CDR3 spans 14 amino acids. The V gene lost 3 bases and the J gene lost 1 base, with 9 bases spanning the gap. The sequencing here drew on CD4+ or CD8+ T cells sorted from blood, taken in a trial of the OX40 agonist ivuxolimab. The receptor comes from an adult with an advanced solid tumor such as melanoma, head and neck, liver or kidney cancer. The chain combines TRBV7-8 with TRBJ1-1; D not resolved. The CDR3 spells CASSFKGKNTEAFF. CDR3 nucleotides: TGTGCCAGCAGCTTTAAAGGGAAGAACACTGAAGCTTTCTTT.